One sample yielded the 30 T cell receptor beta chains listed below, sequenced in a study of cytomegalovirus exposure and HLA in healthy donors. Libraries were prepared by immunoSEQ multiplex PCR; TCRdb keeps only in-frame clonotypes and omits some of them. The table includes fewer than 250,000 clones, just under 90% detected once. Sample: PBMCs. These receptors originate from a man aged 18 to 29 in good health and CMV-seronegative.

With regard to this clone: The sample contains more than one DNA sequence encoding this CDR3. This sequence joins TRBV6-1 and TRBJ1-5; a weak D match, TRBD1 (6 bases). The CDR3 has 13 residues. V lost 6 bases, J lost 4 bases, and 10 bases lay in between. The germline gives CDR1 MNHNS, CDR2 SASEGT. This chain's CDR3 is CASRDRRNQPQHF. For the CDR3, the DNA is TGTGCCAGCAGGGACAGACGAAATCAGCCCCAGCATTTT.

The rearrangement joins TRBV27 to TRBJ1-6; no reliable D call. Trimming shortened V by 3 bases and J by 11 bases, and 17 bases separated the two germline ends. The CDR3 has 15 amino acids. Germline V CDR1 and CDR2: MNHEY, SMNVEV (reference sequence). The CDR3 DNA follows: TGTGCCAGCAGTTTTTCCTTCGACTCCTGGGCACCCCTCCACTTT. Encoded protein: CASSFSFDSWAPLHF.

This chain uses TRBV6-6 with TRBJ1-2; the match to TRBD1 covers 7 bases. The CDR3 spans 11 residues. Germline V gene lookup returns CDR1 MNHNY and CDR2 SVGAGI (reference sequence). V trimming: 10 bases; J trimming: 8 bases; junction bases outside the gene matches: 7. The CDR3 DNA sequence: TGTGCCATCAACAACAGGGGAGGCTACACCTTC. Protein: CAINNRGGYTF.

The chain couples TRBV4-3 to TRBJ1-6, with D possibly TRBD1 on 5 matching bases. V lost 1 base to trimming and J lost 8 bases, with 18 bases between them. The germline CDR1 and CDR2 sequences are LGHNA and YSLEER. This CDR3 contains 17 residues. Here the CDR3 DNA reads TGCGCCAGCAGCCAAGTAACCGGGGGATCTGGGTATTCACCCCTCCACTTT. Protein: CASSQVTGGSGYSPLHF.

The chain carries TRBV6-6 and TRBJ2-1; TRBD2 might be the D (7 bases). Germline V gene lookup returns CDR1 MNHNY and CDR2 SVGAGI (reference sequence). CDR3 size: 15 residues. V dropped 7 bases and J dropped 0 bases, with 13 bases sitting between them. CDR3 loop: CASTRGASSYNEQFF. In nucleotides, the CDR3 is TGTGCCAGCACACGGGGGGCAAGCTCCTACAATGAGCAGTTCTTC.

V and J are TRBV18 and TRBJ2-3, with 7 bases matching TRBD1. Trimming took 3 bases from V and 2 from J; bases not matched to a gene: 5. Germline V CDR1 and CDR2: KGHSH, LQKENI. The CDR3 has 15 residues. Here the CDR3 DNA reads TGTGCCAGCTCACCGTCAGGGGGATACACAGATACGCAGTATTTT. This codes for CASSPSGGYTDTQYF.

This clone was seen more than once but under ten times. The J gene is TRBJ2-7, the V gene TRBV28, with D possibly being TRBD2 (5 bases). The CDR3 is 15 residues long. Germline CDR1 and CDR2: MDHEN and SYDVKM. The ends were cut back, 3 bases at V and 10 bases at J, with 22 bases in the middle. The DNA for the CDR3 is TGTGCCAGCAGTTTTTCCCTAGGCGGGTCCGCCAGCCAGTACTTC. Translated: CASSFSLGGSASQYF.

J is TRBJ2-1 and V is TRBV6-6; 10 nucleotides match TRBD2. With 2 bases clipped from V and 9 bases from J, the junction kept 7 bases outside the gene matches. Germline CDR1 reads MNHNY; CDR2 reads SVGAGI (reference sequence). The CDR3 covers 15 residues. The CDR3 region has the DNA TGTGCCAGCAGTTACGAGCGGGAGGGCCGGGGTGAGCAGTTCTTC. Its translation is CASSYEREGRGEQFF.

The chain couples TRBV28 to TRBJ2-5, with a tentative D call TRBD2 (6 bases). The CDR3 extends over 12 amino acids. The V and J ends lost 10 bases and 5 bases respectively, with 14 bases between them. The V gene's germline CDR1 is MDHEN and CDR2 SYDVKM. CDR3 protein: CATVGAGETQYF. The CDR3 DNA sequence: TGTGCCACCGTCGGGGCGGGGGAGACCCAGTACTTC.

The chain links TRBV4-1 to TRBJ1-4; possible D gene TRBD1, 5 bases. Germline CDR1 and CDR2: MGHRA and YSYEKL. V dropped 8 bases and J dropped 7 bases, with 11 bases sitting between them. The CDR3 is 12 residues long. CDR3 nucleotides: TGCGCCAGCGGGGGAGGGACTGAAAAACTGTTTTTT. The encoded protein is CASGGGTEKLFF.

The chain is built from TRBV7-2 and TRBJ1-6, with D hard to call. V lost 2 bases, J lost 7 bases, and 6 bases lay in between. The length of the CDR3 is 13 residues. Germline CDR1 SGHTA, CDR2 FQGNSA. DNA of the CDR3: TGTGCCAGCAGCTTATTAGAAAATTCACCCCTCCACTTT. This translates into CASSLLENSPLHF.

This chain connects TRBV19 to TRBJ2-1; D not certain. CDR1 and CDR2 (germline): LNHDA, SQIVND (reference sequence). V gave up 3 bases and J gave up 5 bases, with 11 bases separating them. This CDR3 region has 14 residues. CDR3 sequence (DNA): TGTGCCAGTAGTATGGGCCTGAGCAACAATGAGCAGTTCTTC. This translates into CASSMGLSNNEQFF. The variable domain in full, with the rest retrieved from reference TRBV19 and TRBJ2-1, is DGGITQSPKYLFRKEGQNVTLSCEQNLNHDAMYWYRQDPGQGLRLIYYSQIVNDFQKGDIAEGYSVSREKKESFPLTVTSAQKNPTAFYLCASSMGLSNNEQFFGPGTRLTVL.

The chain links TRBV9 to TRBJ2-7, with 8 bases lining up with TRBD1. With 4 bases clipped from V and 4 bases from J, the junction kept 4 bases outside the gene matches. The CDR3 is 13 residues long. Germline CDR1 SGDLS, CDR2 YYNGEE. The CDR3 DNA reads TGTGCCAGCAGCAGCCAGGGGGCATACGAGCAGTACTTC. Protein product: CASSSQGAYEQYF.

J is TRBJ2-3 and V is TRBV5-4; 9 nucleotides agree with TRBD2. The V gene end was trimmed by 2 bases and the J gene end by 6 bases; junction bases not matched to a gene: 4. This CDR3 is 14 amino acids long. Looked up from germline, CDR1 is SGHNT and CDR2 is YYREEE (reference sequence). The CDR3 DNA reads as TGTGCCAGCAGCTTTAGCGGGGGTGCGGATACGCAGTATTTT. Amino acids: CASSFSGGADTQYF.

This chain uses TRBV18 with TRBJ2-3; D unclear. The V end lost 3 bases, the J end lost 3 bases, and 7 bases lay between the germline ends. The CDR3 runs to 13 residues. Germline V lookup: CDR1 KGHSH, CDR2 LQKENI. The chain's CDR3 is CASSPSLTDTQYF. The CDR3 bases are TGTGCCAGCTCACCGAGTTTAACAGATACGCAGTATTTT.

The V and J genes are TRBV27 and TRBJ1-3; the D is unclear. Trimming pared 5 bases from V and 0 bases from J, leaving 8 bases between. The CDR3 is made up of 14 amino acids. Per the germline V gene, CDR1 is MNHEY and CDR2 is SMNVEV (reference sequence). CDR3 bases: TGTGCCAGCAGTCCCGCCTACTCTGGAAACACCATATATTTT. This codes for CASSPAYSGNTIYF.

V gene TRBV10-3 combines with J gene TRBJ1-1; D is undetermined. The germline V and J ends were trimmed by 0 bases and 5 bases, with 7 bases remaining between them. The CDR3 has 13 amino acids. Germline loops: CDR1 ENHRY, CDR2 SYGVKD. This chain's CDR3 is CAISESQRTEAFF. The CDR3 DNA follows: TGTGCCATCAGTGAGTCCCAGAGGACTGAAGCTTTCTTT.

The rearrangement links TRBV7-2 to TRBJ2-7, with 9 nucleotides matching TRBD2. The germline V gene has CDR1 SGHTA and CDR2 FQGNSA. This CDR3 is 15 amino acids long. The V segment lost 1 base and the J segment 3 bases; nucleotides outside the gene matches: 4. The CDR3 loop is CASSLGSSGIYEQYF. In nucleotides, the CDR3 is TGTGCCAGCAGCTTAGGATCTAGCGGGATCTACGAGCAGTACTTC. Filled out from reference TRBV7-2 and TRBJ2-7, the complete variable domain reads GAGVSQSPSNKVTEKGKDVELRCDPISGHTALYWYRQSLGQGLEFLIYFQGNSAPDKSGLPSDRFSAERTGGSVSTLTIQRTQQEDSAVYLCASSLGSSGIYEQYFGPGTRLTVT.

The rearrangement uses TRBV28 and TRBJ2-1; 7 bases match TRBD2. This CDR3 has 14 residues. With V trimmed by 8 bases and J by 10 bases, 14 bases remained unmatched. CDR1 and CDR2 from the germline V gene are MDHEN and SYDVKM. The DNA for the CDR3 is TGTGCCAGCGCGCTACCAGCGGGACCTGGCGAGCAGTTCTTC. It is translated as CASALPAGPGEQFF.

The chain is built from TRBV4-3 and TRBJ2-1; 7 bases align to TRBD1. The CDR3 has 16 residues. The J segment lost 4 bases and the V segment lost 0 bases, leaving 6 bases of the junction unmatched. Per the germline V gene, CDR1 is LGHNA and CDR2 is YSLEER. CDR3 DNA sequence: TGCGCCAGCAGCCAAGAGGGACAGCCTCGTTACAATGAGCAGTTCTTC. Translating gives CASSQEGQPRYNEQFF.

The V call is TRBV5-1, the J call TRBJ1-3, with D possibly TRBD1 on 5 matching bases. V was shortened by 4 bases and J by 0 bases, with 14 bases between the two germline ends. CDR1 is SGHRS, CDR2 YFSETQ, per germline. The length of the CDR3 is 16 residues. The CDR3 reads CASSPTSGLSGNTIYF. CDR3 coding DNA: TGCGCCAGCAGCCCTACCTCAGGGCTCTCTGGAAACACCATATATTTT. The variable domain in full, with the rest retrieved from reference TRBV5-1 and TRBJ1-3, is KAGVTQTPRYLIKTRGQQVTLSCSPISGHRSVSWYQQTPGQGLQFLFEYFSETQRNKGNFPGRFSGRQFSNSRSEMNVSTLELGDSALYLCASSPTSGLSGNTIYFGEGSWLTVV.

The V call is TRBV9, the J call TRBJ2-2; TRBD2 matches at 10 bases. Trimming removed 0 bases from V and 7 bases from J; junction bases left unmatched: 6. This CDR3 region has 16 residues. Germline V gene lookup returns CDR1 SGDLS and CDR2 YYNGEE. DNA of the CDR3: TGTGCCAGCAGCGTAGGACAGCGGGGGGGCCTCGGGGAGCTGTTTTTT. This sequence encodes CASSVGQRGGLGELFF. The full variable domain, with the rest looked up from reference TRBV9 and TRBJ2-2, is DSGVTQTPKHLITATGQRVTLRCSPRSGDLSVYWYQQSLDQGLQFLIQYYNGEERAKGNILERFSAQQFPDLHSELNLSSLELGDSALYFCASSVGQRGGLGELFFGEGSRLTVL.

Notes on this clone: Different DNA sequences within this sample yield the same CDR3. This CDR3 is CASSLGGMSNQPQHF. The DNA of the CDR3 is TGTGCCAGCAGCTTAGGAGGGATGAGCAATCAGCCCCAGCATTTT. V and J are TRBV7-2 and TRBJ1-5; no clear D gene. V shed 1 base and J shed 1 base, with 8 bases lying between them. CDR1 and CDR2 (germline): SGHTA, FQGNSA. The CDR3 is 15 residues long.

V usage is TRBV28 and J usage is TRBJ2-5; D might be TRBD1 (7 bases). The CDR3 loop spans 13 amino acids. The V end lost 7 bases, the J end lost 5 bases, and 14 bases lay between the germline ends. Germline-derived CDR1 and CDR2 are MDHEN and SYDVKM. The CDR3 is CASTPGGRETQYF. DNA of the CDR3: TGTGCCAGCACTCCAGGGGGGAGGGAGACCCAGTACTTC.

The rearrangement joins TRBV27 to TRBJ1-2, with D uncertain. V was clipped by 9 bases and J by 8 bases, with 10 bases between them. The CDR3 runs 10 residues. In germline, CDR1 is MNHEY, CDR2 SMNVEV (reference sequence). This chain's CDR3 is CARRVTGYTF. CDR3 nucleotides: TGTGCCAGGAGGGTTACGGGCTACACCTTC.

The chain joins TRBV2 to TRBJ1-1, with D possibly TRBD1 on 5 matching bases. This CDR3 spans 14 amino acids. Trimming took off 1 base at V and 4 bases at J, with 10 bases between the two ends. From germline, CDR1 is SNHLY and CDR2 FYNNEI. CDR3 in DNA: TGTGCCAGCAGTGAAGAGGGGAGGGGCACTGAAGCTTTCTTT. Translated, it gives CASSEEGRGTEAFF.

The chain uses TRBV5-4 and TRBJ1-2; D might be TRBD1 (6 bases). The CDR3 consists of 15 residues. V was trimmed by 0 bases and J by 0 bases, leaving 9 bases between them. CDR1 and CDR2 (germline): SGHNT, YYREEE (reference sequence). Here the CDR3 reads CASSLGTAANYGYTF. CDR3 DNA sequence: TGTGCCAGCAGCTTGGGGACAGCAGCTAACTATGGCTACACCTTC.

The V gene is TRBV10-2, the J gene TRBJ2-2; 14 nucleotides align to TRBD2. The CDR3 spans 18 residues. From germline, CDR1 is WSHSY and CDR2 SAAADI. V lost 7 bases to trimming and J lost 3 bases; unmatched junction nucleotides: 10. The DNA of the CDR3 is TGCGCCAGCAACCCGGGACTAGCGGGAGAGACGTACACCGGGGAGCTGTTTTTT. Encoded protein: CASNPGLAGETYTGELFF.

This sequence joins TRBV19 and TRBJ2-5; 8 nucleotides match TRBD2. The germline V gene has CDR1 LNHDA and CDR2 SQIVND (reference sequence). The ends lost 4 bases at V and 4 bases at J; junction bases unmatched: 2. This CDR3 comprises 13 residues. The chain's CDR3 is CASSNLAGETQYF. CDR3 DNA sequence: TGTGCCAGTAGTAACCTAGCGGGAGAGACCCAGTACTTC.

The gene calls are TRBV5-4 and TRBJ1-1; D is perhaps TRBD1 (5 bases). The CDR3 covers 16 residues. Trimming pared 1 base from V and 6 bases from J, leaving 19 bases between. CDR1 is SGHNT and CDR2 is YYREEE in the germline V gene (reference sequence). CDR3: CASSLIGRGDLAEAFF. Written as DNA, the CDR3 is TGTGCCAGCAGCTTGATTGGACGGGGGGATTTGGCTGAAGCTTTCTTT.